What follows describes a single T cell receptor (beta chain). The antigen remains undetermined. The time point: week 23, last vaccination. Doses comprised 300 ug of mutant IDH1 20-mer peptide each, plus topical imiquimod. The sample originates from a study of a mutant IDH1 vaccine in newly diagnosed glioma. Study in general: There were roughly 60% males and 37.5% females among treated patients, whose mean age was approximately 40 years. The earlier regimen, radiotherapy, temozolomide, or both, was most often both. Notes on the study in general: A vaccine-induced immune response developed in roughly 93% of the patients.

CDR1 and CDR2 from the germline V gene are MGHRA and YSYEKL. Trimming stripped 4 bases from V and 3 bases from J, with 16 bases between. The CDR3 is 16 amino acids. Repertoires were generated with immunoSEQ multiplex PCR, while TCRdb's copy carries only in-frame clones and drops some. This sample yields tens of thousands of clones, of which approximately 89% are seen a single time; 3% to 4.5% belongs to the top ten. This material consisted of PBMCs, taken from a glioma patient whose treatment included an IDH1 peptide vaccine. The chain links TRBV4-1 to TRBJ2-1, with D possibly being TRBD2 (6 bases). This TCR was sampled from a man over 45 with glioma. The CDR3 loop reads CASSPQTGTRYNEQFF. The CDR3 nucleotides are TGCGCCAGCAGCCCGCAAACCGGGACTCGCTACAATGAGCAGTTCTTC.